The clone carrying this T cell receptor (beta chain) was detected only a few times. Its antigen is as yet unknown. The sample is drawn from a study of beta chain features in type 1 diabetes. Study information: Over all samples combined, some 99,000,000 sorted cells were examined.

CDR1 is MNHNY, CDR2 SVGAGI, per germline (reference sequence). V lost 5 bases to trimming and J lost 5 bases, with 10 bases between them. This CDR3 spans 12 amino acids. The study's findings and limits: More deletions and fewer insertions at VDJ junctions were seen in type 1 diabetes patients. Moderate yet significant TCRB CDR3 shortening was seen in Type 1 diabetes patients in all four CD4+ subsets. The naive, central memory and Treg TCRB repertoires of patients appeared to be more similar to one another than those of healthy donors.

The sequenced template was cDNA made from the entire isolated RNA. Samples of naive, central memory and regulatory T cells yielded a mean of about 3.6 million reads. Using immunoSEQ multiplex PCR, the repertoire was profiled, and TCRdb retains in-frame clones only, with some absent. The sample lists about 640,000 clones, roughly 12% occurring once. The specimen was naive CD4+ T cells from blood. This TCR derives from a man aged 25 to 45 with type 1 diabetes. This chain connects TRBV6-6 to TRBJ2-7; weak D call: TRBD1 (5 bases). DNA of the CDR3: TGTGCCAGCAGTAACAGGCTCCACGAGCAGTACTTC. Protein: CASSNRLHEQYF.